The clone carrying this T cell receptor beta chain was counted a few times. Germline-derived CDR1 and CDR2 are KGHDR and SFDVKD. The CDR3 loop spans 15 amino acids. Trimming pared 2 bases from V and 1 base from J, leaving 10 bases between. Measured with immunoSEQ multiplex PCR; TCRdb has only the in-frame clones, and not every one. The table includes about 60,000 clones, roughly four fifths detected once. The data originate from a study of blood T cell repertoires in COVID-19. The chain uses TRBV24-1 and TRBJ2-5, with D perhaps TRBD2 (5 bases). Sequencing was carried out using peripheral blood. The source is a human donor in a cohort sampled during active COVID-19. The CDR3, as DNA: TGTGCCACCAGTGATTCGCGGACTCCCCAAGAGACCCAGTACTTC. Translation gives CATSDSRTPQETQYF.